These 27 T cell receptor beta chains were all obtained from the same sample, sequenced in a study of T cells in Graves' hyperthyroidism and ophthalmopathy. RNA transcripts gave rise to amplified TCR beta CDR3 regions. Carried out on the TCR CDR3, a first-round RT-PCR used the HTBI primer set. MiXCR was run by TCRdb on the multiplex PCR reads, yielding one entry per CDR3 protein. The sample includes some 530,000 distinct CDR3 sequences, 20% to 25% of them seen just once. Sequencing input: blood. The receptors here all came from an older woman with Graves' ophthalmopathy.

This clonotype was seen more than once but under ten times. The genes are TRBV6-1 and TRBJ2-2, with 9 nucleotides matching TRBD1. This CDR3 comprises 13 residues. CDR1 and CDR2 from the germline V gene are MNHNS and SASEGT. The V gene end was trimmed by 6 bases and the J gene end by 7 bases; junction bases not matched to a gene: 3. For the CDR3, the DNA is TGTGCCAGCAGACAGGGGGCTAACGGGGAGCTGTTTTTT. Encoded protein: CASRQGANGELFF.

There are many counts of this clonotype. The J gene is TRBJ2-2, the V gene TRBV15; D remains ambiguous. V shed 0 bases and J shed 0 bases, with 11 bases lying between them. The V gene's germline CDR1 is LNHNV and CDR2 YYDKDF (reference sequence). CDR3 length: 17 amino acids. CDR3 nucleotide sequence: TGTGCCACCAGCAGAGACCGAGGTACAGCGAACACCGGGGAGCTGTTTTTT. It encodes CATSRDRGTANTGELFF.

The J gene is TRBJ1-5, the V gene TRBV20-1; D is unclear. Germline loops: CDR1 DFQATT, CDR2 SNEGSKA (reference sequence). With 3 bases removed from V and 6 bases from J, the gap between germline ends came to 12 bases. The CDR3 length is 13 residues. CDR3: CSASNGGRQPQHF. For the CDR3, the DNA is TGCAGTGCTAGTAACGGTGGGCGTCAGCCCCAGCATTTT.

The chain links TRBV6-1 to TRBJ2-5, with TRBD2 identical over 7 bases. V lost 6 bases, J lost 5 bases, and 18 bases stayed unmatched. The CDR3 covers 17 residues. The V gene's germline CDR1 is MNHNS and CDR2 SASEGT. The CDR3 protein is CASRGPTRENGRETQYF. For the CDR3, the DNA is TGTGCCAGCAGAGGGCCGACGCGGGAGAACGGTCGGGAGACCCAGTACTTC.

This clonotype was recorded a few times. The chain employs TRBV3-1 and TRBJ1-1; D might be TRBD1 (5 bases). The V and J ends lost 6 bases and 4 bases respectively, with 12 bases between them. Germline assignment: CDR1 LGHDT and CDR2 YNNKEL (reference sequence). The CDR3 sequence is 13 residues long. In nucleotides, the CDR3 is TGTGCCAGCAGAACCCTTAGGGGCACTGAAGCTTTCTTT. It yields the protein CASRTLRGTEAFF.

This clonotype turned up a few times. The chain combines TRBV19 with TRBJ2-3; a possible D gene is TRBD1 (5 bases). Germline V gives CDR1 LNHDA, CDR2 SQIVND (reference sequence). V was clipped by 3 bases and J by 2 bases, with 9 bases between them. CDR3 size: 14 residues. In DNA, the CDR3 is TGTGCCAGTAGTATTGGGGCTTTCACAGATACGCAGTATTTT. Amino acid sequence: CASSIGAFTDTQYF.

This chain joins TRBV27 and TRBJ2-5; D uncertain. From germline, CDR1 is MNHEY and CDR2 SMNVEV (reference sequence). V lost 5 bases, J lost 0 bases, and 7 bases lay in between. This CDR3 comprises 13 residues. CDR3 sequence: CASSGVNQETQYF. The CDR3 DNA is TGTGCCAGCAGTGGGGTAAACCAAGAGACCCAGTACTTC.

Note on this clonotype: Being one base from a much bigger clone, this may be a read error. CDR3 amino acids: CAGSKFNGETQYF. CDR3 nucleotide sequence: TGTGCCGGTAGTAAGTTCAACGGGGAGACCCAGTACTTC. V gene TRBV19 combines with J gene TRBJ2-5; D remains unclear. The CDR3 is 13 amino acids. The germline CDR1 and CDR2 sequences are LNHDA and SQIVND (reference sequence). The full variable domain, rest sourced from reference TRBV19 and TRBJ2-5, is DGGITQSPKYLFRKEGQNVTLSCEQNLNHDAMYWYRQDPGQGLRLIYYSQIVNDFQKGDIAEGYSVSREKKESFPLTVTSAQKNPTAFYLCAGSKFNGETQYFGPGTRLLVL.

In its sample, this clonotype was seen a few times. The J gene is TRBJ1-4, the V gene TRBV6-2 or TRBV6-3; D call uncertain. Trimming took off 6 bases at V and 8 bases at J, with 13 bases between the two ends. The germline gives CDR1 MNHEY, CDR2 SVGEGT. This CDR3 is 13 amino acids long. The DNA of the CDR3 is TGTGCCAGCAGACGCGATGGACCCGAAAAACTGTTTTTT. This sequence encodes CASRRDGPEKLFF.

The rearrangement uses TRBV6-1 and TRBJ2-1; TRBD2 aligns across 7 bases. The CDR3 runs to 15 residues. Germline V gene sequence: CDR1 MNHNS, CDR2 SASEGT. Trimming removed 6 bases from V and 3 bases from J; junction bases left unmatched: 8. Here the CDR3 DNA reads TGTGCCAGCAGGGGGTGGGCTAGCGGCTACAATGAGCAGTTCTTC. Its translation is CASRGWASGYNEQFF.

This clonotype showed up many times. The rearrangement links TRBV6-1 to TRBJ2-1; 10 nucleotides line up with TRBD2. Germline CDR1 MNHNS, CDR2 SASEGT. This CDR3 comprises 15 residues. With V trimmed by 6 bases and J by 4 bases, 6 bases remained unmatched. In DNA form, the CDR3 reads TGTGCCAGCAGACACCTAGCGGGGGTATACAATGAGCAGTTCTTC. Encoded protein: CASRHLAGVYNEQFF.

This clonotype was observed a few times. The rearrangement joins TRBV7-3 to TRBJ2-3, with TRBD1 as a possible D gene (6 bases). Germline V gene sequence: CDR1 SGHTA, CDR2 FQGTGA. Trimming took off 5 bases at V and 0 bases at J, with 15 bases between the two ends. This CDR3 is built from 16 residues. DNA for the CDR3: TGTGCCAGCAGCCCCTATACAGGGTCAAGCACAGATACGCAGTATTTT. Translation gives CASSPYTGSSTDTQYF.

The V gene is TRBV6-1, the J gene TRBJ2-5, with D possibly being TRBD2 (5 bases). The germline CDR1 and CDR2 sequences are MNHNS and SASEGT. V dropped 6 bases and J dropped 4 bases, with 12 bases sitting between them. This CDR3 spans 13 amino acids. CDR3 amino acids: CASRVNRGETQYF. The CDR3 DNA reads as TGTGCCAGCAGGGTCAACCGGGGAGAGACCCAGTACTTC.

The CDR3 sequence is CASSHHRRAGGGNEQFF. The CDR3 DNA sequence: TGTGCCAGCAGCCATCACCGGCGGGCGGGAGGTGGTAATGAGCAGTTCTTC. V and J are TRBV3-1 and TRBJ2-1; the match to TRBD2 covers 8 bases. V was pared by 3 bases and J by 7 bases, with 14 bases of the junction left unmatched. The CDR3 has 17 residues. The germline gives CDR1 LGHDT, CDR2 YNNKEL (reference sequence).

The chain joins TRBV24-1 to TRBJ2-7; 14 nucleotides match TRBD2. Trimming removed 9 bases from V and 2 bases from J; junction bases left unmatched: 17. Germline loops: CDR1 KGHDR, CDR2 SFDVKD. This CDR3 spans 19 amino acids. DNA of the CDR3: TGTGCCACCGTACTGGGACTAGCGGGAGTTCTACTACTTCCCTACGAGCAGTACTTC. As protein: CATVLGLAGVLLLPYEQYF.

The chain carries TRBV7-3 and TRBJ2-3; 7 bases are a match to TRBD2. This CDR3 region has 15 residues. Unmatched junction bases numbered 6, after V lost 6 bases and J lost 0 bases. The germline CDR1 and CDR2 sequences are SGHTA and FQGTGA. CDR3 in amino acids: CASSPHSGSTDTQYF. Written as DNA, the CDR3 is TGTGCCAGCAGTCCACATAGCGGGAGCACAGATACGCAGTATTTT. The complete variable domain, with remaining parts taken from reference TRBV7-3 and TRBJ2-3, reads GAGVSQTPSNKVTEKGKYVELRCDPISGHTALYWYRQSLGQGPEFLIYFQGTGAADDSGLPNDRFFAVRPEGSVSTLKIQRTERGDSAVYLCASSPHSGSTDTQYFGPGTRLTVL.

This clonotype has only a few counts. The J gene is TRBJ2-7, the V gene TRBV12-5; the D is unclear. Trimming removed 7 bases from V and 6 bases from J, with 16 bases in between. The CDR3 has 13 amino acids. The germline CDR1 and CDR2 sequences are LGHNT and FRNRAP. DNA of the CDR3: TGTGCTAGTGTCCTTCGAACCGGGTCCGAGCAGTACTTC. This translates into CASVLRTGSEQYF.

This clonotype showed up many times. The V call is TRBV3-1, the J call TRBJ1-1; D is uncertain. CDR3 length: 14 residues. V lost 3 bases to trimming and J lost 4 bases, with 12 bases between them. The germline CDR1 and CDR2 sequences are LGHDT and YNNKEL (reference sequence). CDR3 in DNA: TGTGCCAGCAGCCAGCCTACCGGGAGCACTGAAGCTTTCTTT. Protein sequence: CASSQPTGSTEAFF.

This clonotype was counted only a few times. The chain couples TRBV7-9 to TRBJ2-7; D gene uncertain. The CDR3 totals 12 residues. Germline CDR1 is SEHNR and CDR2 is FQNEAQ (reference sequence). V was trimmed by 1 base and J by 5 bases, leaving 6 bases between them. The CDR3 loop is CASSLVGHEQYF. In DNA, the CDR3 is TGTGCCAGCAGCTTAGTAGGGCACGAGCAGTACTTC.

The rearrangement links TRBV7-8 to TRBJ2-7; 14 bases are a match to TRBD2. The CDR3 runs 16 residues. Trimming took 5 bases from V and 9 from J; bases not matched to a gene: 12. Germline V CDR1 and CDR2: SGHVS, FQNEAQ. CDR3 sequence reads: CASSPPGLAGVSGQYF. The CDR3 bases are TGTGCCAGCAGCCCACCGGGACTAGCGGGAGTGTCAGGGCAGTACTTC. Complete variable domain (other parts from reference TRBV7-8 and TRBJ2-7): GAGVSQSPRYKVAKRGQDVALRCDPISGHVSLFWYQQALGQGPEFLTYFQNEAQLDKSGLPSDRFFAERPEGSVSTLKIQRTQQEDSAVYLCASSPPGLAGVSGQYFGPGTRLTVT.

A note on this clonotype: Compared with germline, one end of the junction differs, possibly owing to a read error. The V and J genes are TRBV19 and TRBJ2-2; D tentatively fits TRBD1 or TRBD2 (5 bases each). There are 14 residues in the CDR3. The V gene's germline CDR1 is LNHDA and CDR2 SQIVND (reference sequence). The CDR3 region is CASSGHLNTGELLF. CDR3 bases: TGTGCCAGTAGCGGACATCTAAACACCGGGGAGCTGCTTTTT.

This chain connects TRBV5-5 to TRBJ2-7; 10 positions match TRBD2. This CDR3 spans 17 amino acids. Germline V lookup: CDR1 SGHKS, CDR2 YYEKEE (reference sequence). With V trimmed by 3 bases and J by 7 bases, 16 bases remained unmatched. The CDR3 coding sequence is TGTGCCAGCAGCTCCCCTAGCTTAGCGGGAGGACGGGGGGAGCAGTACTTC. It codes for CASSSPSLAGGRGEQYF.

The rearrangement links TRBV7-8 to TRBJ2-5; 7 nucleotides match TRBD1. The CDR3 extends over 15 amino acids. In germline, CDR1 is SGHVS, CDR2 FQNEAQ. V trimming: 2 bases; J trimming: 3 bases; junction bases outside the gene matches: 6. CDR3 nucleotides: TGTGCCAGCAGCTTACTAGGACAGGCAGAAGAGACCCAGTACTTC. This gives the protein CASSLLGQAEETQYF.

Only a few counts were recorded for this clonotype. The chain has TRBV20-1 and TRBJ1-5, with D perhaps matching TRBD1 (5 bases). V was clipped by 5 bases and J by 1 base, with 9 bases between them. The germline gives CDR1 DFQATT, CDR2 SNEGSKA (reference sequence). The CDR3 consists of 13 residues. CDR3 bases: TGCAGTGCTGGGGCGGGGAGCAATCAGCCCCAGCATTTT. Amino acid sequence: CSAGAGSNQPQHF.

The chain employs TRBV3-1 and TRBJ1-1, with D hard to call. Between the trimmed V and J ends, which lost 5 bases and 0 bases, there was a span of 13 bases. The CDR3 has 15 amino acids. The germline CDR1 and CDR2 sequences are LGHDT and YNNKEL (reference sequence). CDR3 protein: CASSTSAQLNTEAFF. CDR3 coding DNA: TGTGCCAGCAGCACATCGGCACAGTTGAACACTGAAGCTTTCTTT.

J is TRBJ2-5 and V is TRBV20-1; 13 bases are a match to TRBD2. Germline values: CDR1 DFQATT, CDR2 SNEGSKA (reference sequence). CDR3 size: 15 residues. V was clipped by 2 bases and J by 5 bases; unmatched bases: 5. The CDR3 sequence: CSARPTSGRAETQYF. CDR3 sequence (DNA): TGCAGTGCTAGACCAACTAGCGGGAGGGCGGAGACCCAGTACTTC.

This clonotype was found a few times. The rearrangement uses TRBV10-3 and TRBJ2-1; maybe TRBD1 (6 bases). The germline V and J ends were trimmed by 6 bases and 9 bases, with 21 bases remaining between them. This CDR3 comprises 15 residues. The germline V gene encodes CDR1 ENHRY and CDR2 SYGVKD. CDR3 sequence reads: CAISDLTHGRGEQFF. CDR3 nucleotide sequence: TGTGCCATCAGCGACCTGACACACGGCAGGGGTGAGCAGTTCTTC.